The clone carrying this T cell receptor (beta chain) appeared many times. This sample is part of a study of regulatory T cells in long-lasting Graves disease. After removal of 5 bases from V and 5 bases from J, the junction contained 14 bases not matched to a gene. CDR3 length equals 16 residues. The time point: newly diagnosed GD, antithyroid drugs for less than 3 months. PBMC RNA was the source of the TCR library. Doctors identified Graves' disease using the American Thyroid Association guidelines. With iRepertoire HTBI primers and Arm-PCR of CDR3 regions, TCR beta libraries were built. TCRdb fed the multiplex PCR reads into MiXCR, producing one record per CDR3 protein. This table holds 200,000 to 250,000 distinct CDR3 sequences, 20% to 25% found once.

The sample was peripheral blood mononuclear cells (PBMCs), taken at new diagnosis, from a patient treated with antithyroid drugs. The rearrangement links TRBV12-3 or TRBV12-4 to TRBJ2-5, with TRBD1 matching 7 bases. The clonotype was recovered from a female donor with Graves disease. As DNA, the CDR3 is TGTGCCAGCAGTCCGCCCCGGGCAGGGGGTAGGGAGACCCAGTACTTC. This sequence encodes CASSPPRAGGRETQYF.